The 22 T cell receptor beta chains reported below all come from one sample, sequenced in a study of blood T cell repertoires in COVID-19. The repertoire was sequenced with immunoSEQ multiplex PCR; TCRdb's copy has only in-frame clones and lacks some. The sample holds some 300,000 clones; over 85% are singletons and the top ten take 2.9%. Sequencing was carried out using PBMCs or T cells enriched from blood (not recorded which). Every receptor here comes from a woman aged 50 to 60 who had been exposed to COVID-19.

The V and J genes are TRBV3-1 (or the pseudogene TRBV3-2) and TRBJ2-7, with TRBD2 identical over 14 bases. Trimming at V came to 6 bases and at J to 7 bases, leaving 8 bases not matched to a gene. This CDR3 comprises 15 residues. Germline CDR1 is LGHDT and CDR2 is YNNKEL (reference sequence). This CDR3 reads CASSLGLAGGREQYF. CDR3 DNA: TGTGCCAGCAGTCTCGGACTAGCGGGGGGTCGGGAGCAGTACTTC.

This rearrangement joins TRBV6-2 or TRBV6-3 to TRBJ1-5; TRBD1 matches at 8 bases. The V gene's germline CDR1 is MNHEY and CDR2 SVGEGT. This CDR3 has 15 amino acids. Trimming removed 5 bases from V and 7 bases from J; junction bases left unmatched: 10. CDR3 DNA: TGTGCCAGCAGTAAAACCGGGACAGGCTCCCAGCCCCAGCATTTT. Amino acids: CASSKTGTGSQPQHF.

The chain joins TRBV7-8 to TRBJ1-2; 7 bases agree with TRBD1. V lost 5 bases to trimming and J lost 8 bases; unmatched junction nucleotides: 8. This CDR3 is 13 amino acids long. Germline V lookup: CDR1 SGHVS, CDR2 FQNEAQ. CDR3 sequence: CASSPRTGGGYTF. In DNA, the CDR3 is TGTGCCAGCAGCCCGCGGACAGGAGGCGGCTACACCTTC.

The V and J genes are TRBV6-1 and TRBJ2-1; no clear D gene. The germline V and J ends were trimmed by 3 bases and 1 base, with 4 bases remaining between them. This CDR3 comprises 13 residues. Per germline, CDR1 MNHNS and CDR2 SASEGT. DNA of the CDR3: TGTGCCAGCAGTGATTCGTCCTACAATGAGCAGTTCTTC. The encoded protein is CASSDSSYNEQFF.

J is TRBJ1-2 and V is TRBV28; 7 bases agree with TRBD1. The ends lost 8 bases at V and 3 bases at J; junction bases unmatched: 12. From germline, CDR1 is MDHEN and CDR2 SYDVKM. There are 15 residues in the CDR3. The CDR3, as DNA: TGTGCCAGCCTCGCGACAGGGCTAGGGGACTATGGCTACACCTTC. Amino acids: CASLATGLGDYGYTF.

This rearrangement joins TRBV7-2 to TRBJ2-3, with D perhaps TRBD2 (6 bases). V was trimmed by 5 bases and J by 3 bases, leaving 15 bases between them. The germline gives CDR1 SGHTA, CDR2 FQGNSA. This CDR3 comprises 15 residues. The CDR3 DNA follows: TGTGCCAGCAGCCCGCGGGACTCACCTACAGATACGCAGTATTTT. It encodes CASSPRDSPTDTQYF.

This clone came up once. The chain uses TRBV6-5 and TRBJ2-2; 7 nucleotides align to TRBD1. Germline V gene lookup returns CDR1 MNHEY and CDR2 SVGAGI. The V gene end was trimmed by 9 bases and the J gene end by 8 bases; junction bases not matched to a gene: 12. The CDR3 sequence is 14 residues long. As DNA, the CDR3 is TGTGCCAGTTCCCTAGGGGGCCCCTTAGGGGAGCTGTTTTTT. It encodes CASSLGGPLGELFF.

The chain employs TRBV11-2 and TRBJ2-7; 10 positions agree with TRBD1. Germline-derived CDR1 and CDR2 are SGHAT and FQNNGV. The V and J ends lost 5 bases and 5 bases, in that order; junction bases with no gene match: 6. The length of the CDR3 is 14 residues. The CDR3 loop is CASSPDRGTHEQYF. The CDR3 DNA reads as TGTGCCAGCAGCCCGGACAGGGGGACGCACGAGCAGTACTTC.

Notes on this clone: The junction does not match germline at one end; this may be a read error. The chain recombines TRBV3-1 (or the pseudogene TRBV3-2) with TRBJ1-6, with TRBD1 matching 7 bases. In germline, CDR1 is LGHDT, CDR2 YNNKEL (reference sequence). This CDR3 comprises 15 residues. CDR3 DNA sequence: TGTGCCAACAGCAAATCGACAGGGAGGAATTCACCCCTCCACTTT. Its protein is CANSKSTGRNSPLHF.

Only one count was recorded for this clone. The rearrangement links TRBV7-8 to TRBJ2-1; TRBD2 aligns across 9 bases. Germline lookup yields CDR1 SGHVS and CDR2 FQNEAQ. The CDR3 spans 18 residues. J was trimmed by 7 bases and V by 1 base; bases with no gene match: 14. In DNA form, the CDR3 reads TGTGCCAGCAGCTTAGAAGGGGGCGCTTGGCTAGCGGGAAATGAGCAGTTCTTC. Its protein is CASSLEGGAWLAGNEQFF.

The rearrangement uses TRBV19 and TRBJ2-7, with 8 bases fitting TRBD2. The CDR3 is 13 residues long. V trimming: 8 bases; J trimming: 6 bases; junction bases outside the gene matches: 9. Germline V gives CDR1 LNHDA, CDR2 SQIVND (reference sequence). CDR3 in DNA: TGTGCCAGTCGTGCCGGGGGGGCGGGCGAGCAGTACTTC. It is translated as CASRAGGAGEQYF.

The rearrangement uses TRBV7-9 and TRBJ2-2; D perhaps matches TRBD2 (5 bases). Germline V CDR1 and CDR2: SEHNR, FQNEAQ (reference sequence). Between the trimmed V and J ends, which lost 5 bases and 2 bases, there was a span of 9 bases. This CDR3 has 14 residues. Here the CDR3 reads CASSEGGNTGELFF. CDR3 nucleotides: TGTGCCAGCAGCGAGGGCGGCAACACCGGGGAGCTGTTTTTT.

V and J are TRBV7-9 and TRBJ1-1, with D possibly matching TRBD1 (6 bases). Germline-derived CDR1 and CDR2 are SEHNR and FQNEAQ (reference sequence). The CDR3 consists of 16 residues. Trimming took 5 bases from V and 1 from J, leaving 17 bases between them. In DNA form, the CDR3 reads TGTGCCAGCAGCCCAGGGCGGGGGCCAGAGAACACTGAAGCTTTCTTT. Its protein is CASSPGRGPENTEAFF.

This chain links TRBV2 with TRBJ1-1, with 9 bases lining up with TRBD1. The CDR3 has 13 amino acids. In germline, CDR1 is SNHLY, CDR2 FYNNEI. With V trimmed by 6 bases and J by 5 bases, 4 bases remained unmatched. CDR3 residues: CASRGTGRTEAFF. CDR3 bases: TGTGCCAGCAGAGGGACAGGGAGGACTGAAGCTTTCTTT.

This clone was found a few times. V gene TRBV7-2 combines with J gene TRBJ1-5, with unresolved D. V was cut by 5 bases and J by 0 bases, with 11 bases left in between. Germline CDR1 and CDR2: SGHTA and FQGNSA. CDR3 length: 15 residues. As DNA, the CDR3 is TGTGCCAGCAGCCCGACGGGAGATAGCAATCAGCCCCAGCATTTT. It yields the protein CASSPTGDSNQPQHF.

The J gene is TRBJ2-7, the V gene TRBV28; D may be TRBD1 (7 bases). Germline assignment: CDR1 MDHEN and CDR2 SYDVKM. Trimming cost V 2 bases and J 5 bases, with 19 bases left between them. The CDR3 length is 16 residues. This chain's CDR3 is CASSLISPGGRNEQYF. In nucleotides, the CDR3 is TGTGCCAGCAGTTTAATTTCGCCAGGGGGGAGGAACGAGCAGTACTTC.

The gene calls are TRBV7-9 and TRBJ1-3; D is undetermined. This CDR3 region has 12 residues. Germline V gene lookup returns CDR1 SEHNR and CDR2 FQNEAQ (reference sequence). V lost 6 bases and J lost 2, with 5 bases in between. The CDR3 sequence is CASSAAGNTIYF. The CDR3 DNA sequence: TGTGCCAGCAGTGCGGCTGGAAACACCATATATTTT.

V and J are TRBV28 and TRBJ2-2, with D tentatively TRBD2 (6 bases). There are 14 residues in the CDR3. Between the trimmed V and J ends, which lost 7 bases and 3 bases, there was a span of 12 bases. The V gene's germline CDR1 is MDHEN and CDR2 SYDVKM. In DNA, the CDR3 is TGTGCCAGCAAAAATCCGGGAGACACCGGGGAGCTGTTTTTT. It is translated as CASKNPGDTGELFF.

The V call is TRBV11-2, the J call TRBJ2-2, with TRBD2 matching over 7 bases. CDR1 SGHAT and CDR2 FQNNGV come from the germline V gene. V shed 6 bases and J 0 bases; nucleotides not matched to a gene: 16. This CDR3 has 19 residues. CDR3 protein: CASRQPGTTAYPNTGELFF. The CDR3 DNA reads TGTGCCAGCAGACAGCCGGGGACTACCGCATACCCGAACACCGGGGAGCTGTTTTTT.

The V gene is TRBV19, the J gene TRBJ1-2; tentatively, D is TRBD1 (5 bases). The CDR3 is 11 residues long. V lost 7 bases to trimming and J lost 5 bases, with 8 bases between them. The germline CDR1 and CDR2 sequences are LNHDA and SQIVND (reference sequence). The CDR3 spells CASTGIYGYTF. The CDR3 region has the DNA TGTGCCAGTACAGGGATATATGGCTACACCTTC.

The chain carries TRBV12-5 and TRBJ1-1; D possibly corresponds to TRBD1 (5 bases). The CDR3 is 18 amino acids. The ends were cut back, 3 bases at V and 5 bases at J, with 25 bases in the middle. Germline CDR1 and CDR2: LGHNT and FRNRAP. In nucleotides, the CDR3 is TGTGCTAGTGGTTTCCTCCCGGCCCCGACAGCGCCTAGGACTGAAGCTTTCTTT. This translates into CASGFLPAPTAPRTEAFF.

The V gene is TRBV11-2, the J gene TRBJ2-5; no reliable D call. The germline CDR1 and CDR2 sequences are SGHAT and FQNNGV. The ends were cut back, 5 bases at V and 4 bases at J, with 8 bases in the middle. This CDR3 comprises 12 residues. For the CDR3, the DNA is TGTGCCAGCAGCCCCACCAGAGAGACCCAGTACTTC. The encoded protein is CASSPTRETQYF.